This T cell receptor (beta chain) was identified during a study of T-cell memory formation after mild COVID-19. 5'RACE primed at constant segments yielded TCR alpha and TCR beta cDNA libraries bearing sample barcodes and UMIs. One entry per CDR3 protein, called by TCRdb with MiXCR from the 5' RACE reads. The sample includes 65,000 to 95,000 distinct CDR3 sequences, 9.5% to 15% seen only once; the top ten take less than 45%. The CDR3 consists of 19 residues. Trimming at V came to 0 bases and at J to 4 bases, leaving 13 bases not matched to a gene. Germline V CDR1 and CDR2: SGHTA, FQGNSA. The study, taken as a whole, reports: Researchers could not confirm that second-wave clones peaking on day 37 targeted SARS-CoV-2. Contracting clones from day 15 to 85 showed balanced CD4/CD8; later expanders favored CD4+. Memory sampled before infection contained some responding clones, suggesting cross-reactive memory joined.

In regard to this clonotype: Its antigen remains unknown.

The sequenced sample consisted of PBMCs or a T cell subset sorted from them (not recorded which). The TCR originated in a man aged 18 to 30 who had mild COVID-19 (a few samples of this study predate the infection). Cell type and time point are not known. The chain is built from TRBV7-2 and TRBJ2-2, with TRBD2 matching over 8 bases. CDR3 residues: CASSLAVSRLAKITGELFF. In DNA form, the CDR3 reads TGTGCCAGCAGCTTAGCAGTATCGAGACTAGCGAAAATCACCGGGGAGCTGTTTTTT.